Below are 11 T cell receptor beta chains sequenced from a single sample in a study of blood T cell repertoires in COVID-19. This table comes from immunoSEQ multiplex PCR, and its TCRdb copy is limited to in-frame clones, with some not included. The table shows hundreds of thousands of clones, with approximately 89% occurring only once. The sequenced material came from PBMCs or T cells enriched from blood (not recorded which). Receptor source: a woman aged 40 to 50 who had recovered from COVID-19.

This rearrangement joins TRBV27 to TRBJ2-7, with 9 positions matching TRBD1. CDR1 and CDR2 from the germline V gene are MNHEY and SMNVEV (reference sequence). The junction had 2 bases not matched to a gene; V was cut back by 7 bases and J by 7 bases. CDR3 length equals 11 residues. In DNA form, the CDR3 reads TGTGCCAGCAACGACAGGGGGGAGCAGTACTTC. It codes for CASNDRGEQYF.

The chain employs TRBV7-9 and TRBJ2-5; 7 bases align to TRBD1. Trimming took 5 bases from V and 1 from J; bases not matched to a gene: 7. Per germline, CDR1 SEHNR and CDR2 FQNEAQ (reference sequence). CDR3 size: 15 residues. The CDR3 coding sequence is TGTGCCAGCAGCCCGGGACAGAACCTCCAAGAGACCCAGTACTTC. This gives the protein CASSPGQNLQETQYF.

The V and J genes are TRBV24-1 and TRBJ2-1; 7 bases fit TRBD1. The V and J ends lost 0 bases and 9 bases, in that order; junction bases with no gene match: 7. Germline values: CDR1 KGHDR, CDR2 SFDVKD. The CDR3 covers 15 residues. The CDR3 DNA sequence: TGTGCCACCAGTGATTTGCCAACAGGGGACGGTGAGCAGTTCTTC. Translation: CATSDLPTGDGEQFF.

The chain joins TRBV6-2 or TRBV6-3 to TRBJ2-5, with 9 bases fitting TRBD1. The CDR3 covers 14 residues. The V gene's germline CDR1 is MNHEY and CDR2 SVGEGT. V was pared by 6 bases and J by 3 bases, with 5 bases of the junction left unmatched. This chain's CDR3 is CASSRDRVKETQYF. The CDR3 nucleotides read TGTGCCAGCAGCCGGGACAGGGTCAAAGAGACCCAGTACTTC.

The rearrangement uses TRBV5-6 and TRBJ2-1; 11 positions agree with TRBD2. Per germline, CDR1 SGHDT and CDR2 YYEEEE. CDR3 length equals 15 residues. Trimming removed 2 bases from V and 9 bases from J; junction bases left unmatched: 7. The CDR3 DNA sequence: TGTGCCAGCAGCTTTCTAGCGGGAGGCTCTGGTGAGCAGTTCTTC. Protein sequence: CASSFLAGGSGEQFF.

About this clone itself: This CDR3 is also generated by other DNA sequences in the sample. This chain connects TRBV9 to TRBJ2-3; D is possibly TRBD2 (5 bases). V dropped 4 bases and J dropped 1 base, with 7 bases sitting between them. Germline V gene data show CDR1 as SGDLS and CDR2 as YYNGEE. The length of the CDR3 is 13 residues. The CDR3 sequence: CASSPGGTDTQYF. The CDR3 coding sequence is TGTGCCAGCAGCCCCGGGGGCACAGATACGCAGTATTTT.

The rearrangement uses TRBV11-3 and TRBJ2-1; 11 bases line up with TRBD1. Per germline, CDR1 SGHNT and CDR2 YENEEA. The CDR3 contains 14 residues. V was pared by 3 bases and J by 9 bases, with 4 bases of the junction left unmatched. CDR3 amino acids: CASSFTGTGGEQFF. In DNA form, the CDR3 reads TGTGCCAGCAGCTTCACCGGGACAGGGGGTGAGCAGTTCTTC.

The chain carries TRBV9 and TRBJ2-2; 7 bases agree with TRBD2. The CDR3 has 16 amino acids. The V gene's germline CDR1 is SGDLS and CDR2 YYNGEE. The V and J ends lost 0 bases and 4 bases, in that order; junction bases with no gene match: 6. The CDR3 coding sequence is TGTGCCAGCAGCGTAGGCCAGGGAGGGGTCACCGGGGAGCTGTTTTTT. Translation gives CASSVGQGGVTGELFF.

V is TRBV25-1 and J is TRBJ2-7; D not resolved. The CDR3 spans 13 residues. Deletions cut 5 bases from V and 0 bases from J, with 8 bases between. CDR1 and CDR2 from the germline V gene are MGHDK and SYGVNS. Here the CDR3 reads CASSRAGSYEQYF. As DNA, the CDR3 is TGTGCCAGCAGTCGTGCCGGCTCCTACGAGCAGTACTTC.

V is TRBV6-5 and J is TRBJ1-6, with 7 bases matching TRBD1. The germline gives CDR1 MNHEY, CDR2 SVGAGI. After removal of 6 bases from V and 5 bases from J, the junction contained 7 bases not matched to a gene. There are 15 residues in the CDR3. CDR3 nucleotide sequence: TGTGCCAGCAGACCAGACAGGGTGGATAATTCACCCCTCCACTTT. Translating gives CASRPDRVDNSPLHF.

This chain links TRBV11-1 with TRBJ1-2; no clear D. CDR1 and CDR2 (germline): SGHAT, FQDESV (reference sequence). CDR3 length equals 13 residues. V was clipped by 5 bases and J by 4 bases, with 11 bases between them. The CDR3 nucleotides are TGTGCCAGCAGCCTTCAGGATTTCTATGGCTACACCTTC. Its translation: CASSLQDFYGYTF.